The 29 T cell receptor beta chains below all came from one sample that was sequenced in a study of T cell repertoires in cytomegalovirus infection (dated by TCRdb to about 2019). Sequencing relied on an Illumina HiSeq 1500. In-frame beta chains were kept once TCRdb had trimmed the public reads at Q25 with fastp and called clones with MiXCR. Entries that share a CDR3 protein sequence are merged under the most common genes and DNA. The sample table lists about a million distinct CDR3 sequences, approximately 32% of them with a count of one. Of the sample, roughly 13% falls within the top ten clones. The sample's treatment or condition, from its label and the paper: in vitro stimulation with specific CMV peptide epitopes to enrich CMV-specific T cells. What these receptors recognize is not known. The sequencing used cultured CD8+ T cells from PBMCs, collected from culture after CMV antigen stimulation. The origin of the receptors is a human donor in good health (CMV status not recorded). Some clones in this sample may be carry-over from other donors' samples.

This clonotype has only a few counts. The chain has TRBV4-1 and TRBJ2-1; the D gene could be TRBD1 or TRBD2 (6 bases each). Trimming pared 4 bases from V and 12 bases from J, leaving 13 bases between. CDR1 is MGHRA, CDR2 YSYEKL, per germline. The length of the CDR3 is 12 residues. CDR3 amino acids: CASSLRGPVQFF. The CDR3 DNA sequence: TGCGCCAGCAGCCTCCGGGGGCCGGTGCAGTTCTTC.

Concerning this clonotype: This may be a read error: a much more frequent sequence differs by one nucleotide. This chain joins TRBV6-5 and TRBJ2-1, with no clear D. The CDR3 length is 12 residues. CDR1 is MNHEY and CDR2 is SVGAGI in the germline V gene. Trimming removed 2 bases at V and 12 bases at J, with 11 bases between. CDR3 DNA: TGTGCCAGCAGTTACCCGGGTCCTGGGCAGTTCTTC. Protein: CASSYPGPGQFF.

The chain's CDR3 is CASSPRAGNLYEQYF. DNA of the CDR3: TGCGCCAGCAGCCCCCGGGCGGGAAACCTCTACGAGCAGTACTTC. The chain uses TRBV4-1 and TRBJ2-7; D may be TRBD2 (6 bases). Germline CDR1 is MGHRA and CDR2 is YSYEKL. The germline V and J ends were trimmed by 4 bases and 3 bases, with 16 bases remaining between them. This CDR3 spans 15 amino acids.

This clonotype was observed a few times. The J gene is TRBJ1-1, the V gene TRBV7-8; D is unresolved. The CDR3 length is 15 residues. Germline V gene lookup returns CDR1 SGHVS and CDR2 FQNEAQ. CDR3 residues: CVSSQSAGMNTEAFF. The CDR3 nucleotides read TGTGTCTCAAGCCAGAGTGCAGGAATGAACACTGAAGCTTTCTTT.

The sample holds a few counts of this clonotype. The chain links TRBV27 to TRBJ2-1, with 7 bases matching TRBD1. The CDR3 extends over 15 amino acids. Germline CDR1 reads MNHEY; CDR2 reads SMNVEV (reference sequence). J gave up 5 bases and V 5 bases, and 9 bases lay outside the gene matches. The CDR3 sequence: CASSLRDRPHNEQFF. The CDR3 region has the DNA TGTGCCAGCAGTCTCCGGGACAGACCTCACAATGAGCAGTTCTTC.

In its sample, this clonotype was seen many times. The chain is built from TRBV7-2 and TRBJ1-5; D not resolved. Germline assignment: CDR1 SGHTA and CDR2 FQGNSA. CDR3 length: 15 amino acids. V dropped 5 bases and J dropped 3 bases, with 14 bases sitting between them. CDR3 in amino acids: CASSHTDLLNQPQHF. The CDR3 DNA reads TGTGCCAGCAGCCACACGGACCTCCTCAATCAGCCCCAGCATTTT.

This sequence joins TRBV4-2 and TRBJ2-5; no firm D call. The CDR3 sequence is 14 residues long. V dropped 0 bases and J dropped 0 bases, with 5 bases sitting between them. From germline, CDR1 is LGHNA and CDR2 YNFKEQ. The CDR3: CASSQDVYQETQYF. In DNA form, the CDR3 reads TGTGCCAGCAGCCAAGATGTGTACCAAGAGACCCAGTACTTC.

The CDR3 DNA sequence: TGTGCCAGTAGTATAGATAGACGAGGGATGTACGAGCAGTACTTC. This codes for CASSIDRRGMYEQYF. V usage is TRBV19 and J usage is TRBJ2-7; possible D gene TRBD2, 5 bases. The ends were cut back, 0 bases at V and 4 bases at J, with 13 bases in the middle. Looked up from germline, CDR1 is LNHDA and CDR2 is SQIVND (reference sequence). This CDR3 comprises 15 residues.

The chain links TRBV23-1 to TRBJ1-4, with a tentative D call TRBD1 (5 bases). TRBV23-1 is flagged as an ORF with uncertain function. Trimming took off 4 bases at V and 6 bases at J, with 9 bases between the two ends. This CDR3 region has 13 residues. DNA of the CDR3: TGCGCCAGCAGTCCTGACAGCGATGAAAAACTGTTTTTT. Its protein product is CASSPDSDEKLFF.

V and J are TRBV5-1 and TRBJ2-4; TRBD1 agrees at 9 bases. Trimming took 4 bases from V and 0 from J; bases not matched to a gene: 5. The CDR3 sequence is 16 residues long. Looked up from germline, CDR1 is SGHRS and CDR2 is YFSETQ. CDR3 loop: CASSPGQGRAKNIQYF. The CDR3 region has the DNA TGCGCCAGCAGCCCGGGACAGGGACGAGCCAAAAACATTCAGTACTTC.

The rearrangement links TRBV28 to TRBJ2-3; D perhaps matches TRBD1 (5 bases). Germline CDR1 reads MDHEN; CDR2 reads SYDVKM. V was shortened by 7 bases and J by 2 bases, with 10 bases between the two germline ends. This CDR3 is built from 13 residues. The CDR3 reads CASMGPDTDTQYF. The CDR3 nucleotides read TGTGCCAGCATGGGGCCGGACACAGATACGCAGTATTTT.

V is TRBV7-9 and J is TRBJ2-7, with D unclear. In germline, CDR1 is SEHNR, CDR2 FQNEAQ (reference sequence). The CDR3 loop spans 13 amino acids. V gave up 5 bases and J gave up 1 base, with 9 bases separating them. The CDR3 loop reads CASSPAISYEQYF. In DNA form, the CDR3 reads TGTGCCAGCAGCCCAGCCATTTCCTACGAGCAGTACTTC.

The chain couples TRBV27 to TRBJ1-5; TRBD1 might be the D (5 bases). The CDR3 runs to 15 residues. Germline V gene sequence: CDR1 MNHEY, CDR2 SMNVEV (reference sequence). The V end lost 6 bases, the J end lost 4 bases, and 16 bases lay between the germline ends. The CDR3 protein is CASSGGAAINQPQHF. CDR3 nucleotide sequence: TGTGCCAGCAGCGGAGGGGCTGCAATTAATCAGCCCCAGCATTTT.

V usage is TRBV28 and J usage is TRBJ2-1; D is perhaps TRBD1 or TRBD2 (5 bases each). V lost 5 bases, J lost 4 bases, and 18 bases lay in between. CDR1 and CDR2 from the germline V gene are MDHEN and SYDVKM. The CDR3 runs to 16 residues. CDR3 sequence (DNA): TGTGCCAGCAGTCCCAGGGAGAGGGTCCTATACAATGAGCAGTTCTTC. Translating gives CASSPRERVLYNEQFF.

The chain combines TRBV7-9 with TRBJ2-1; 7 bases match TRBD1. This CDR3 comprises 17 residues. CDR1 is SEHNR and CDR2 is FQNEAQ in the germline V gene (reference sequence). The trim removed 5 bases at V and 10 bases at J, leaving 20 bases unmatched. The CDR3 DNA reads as TGTGCCAGCAGCCCCCCGTTGCCGGTTACAGGGGTGAGGGAGCAGTTCTTC. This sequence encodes CASSPPLPVTGVREQFF.

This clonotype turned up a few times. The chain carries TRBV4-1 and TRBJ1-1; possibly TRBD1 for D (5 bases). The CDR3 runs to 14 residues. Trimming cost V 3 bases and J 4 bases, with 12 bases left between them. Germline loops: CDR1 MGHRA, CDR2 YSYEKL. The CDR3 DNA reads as TGCGCCAGCAGCCACCCTCGTAGGGGCACTGAAGCTTTCTTT. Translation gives CASSHPRRGTEAFF.

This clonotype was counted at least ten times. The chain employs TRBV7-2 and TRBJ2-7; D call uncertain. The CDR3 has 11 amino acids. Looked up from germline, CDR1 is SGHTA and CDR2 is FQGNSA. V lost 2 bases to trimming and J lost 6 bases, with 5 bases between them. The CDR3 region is CASSLPVEQYV. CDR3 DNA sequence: TGTGCCAGCAGCTTACCCGTCGAGCAGTACGTC.

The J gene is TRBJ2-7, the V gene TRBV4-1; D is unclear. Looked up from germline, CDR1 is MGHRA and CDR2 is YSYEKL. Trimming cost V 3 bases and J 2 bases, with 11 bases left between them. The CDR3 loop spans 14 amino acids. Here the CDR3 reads CASSHKEAAYEQYF. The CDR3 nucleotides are TGCGCCAGCAGCCATAAAGAGGCGGCCTACGAGCAGTACTTC.

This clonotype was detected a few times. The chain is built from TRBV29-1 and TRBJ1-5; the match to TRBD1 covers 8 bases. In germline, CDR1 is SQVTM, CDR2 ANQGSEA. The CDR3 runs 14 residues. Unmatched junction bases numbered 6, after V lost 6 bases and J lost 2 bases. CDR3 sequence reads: CSVLDREGNQPQHF. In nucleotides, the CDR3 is TGCAGCGTCTTGGACAGGGAAGGCAATCAGCCCCAGCATTTT.

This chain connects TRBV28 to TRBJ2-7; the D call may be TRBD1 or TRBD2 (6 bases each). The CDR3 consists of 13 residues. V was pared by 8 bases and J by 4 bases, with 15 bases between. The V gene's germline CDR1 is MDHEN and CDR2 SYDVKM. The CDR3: CASGHGGGYEQYV. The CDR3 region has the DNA TGTGCCAGCGGCCACGGGGGCGGGTACGAGCAGTACGTC.

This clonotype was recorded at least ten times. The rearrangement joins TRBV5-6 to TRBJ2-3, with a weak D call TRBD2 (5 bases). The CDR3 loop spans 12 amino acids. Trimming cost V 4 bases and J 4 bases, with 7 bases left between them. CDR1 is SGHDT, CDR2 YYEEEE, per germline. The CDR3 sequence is CASSTGADTQYF. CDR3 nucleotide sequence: TGTGCCAGCAGCACCGGGGCAGATACGCAGTATTTT.

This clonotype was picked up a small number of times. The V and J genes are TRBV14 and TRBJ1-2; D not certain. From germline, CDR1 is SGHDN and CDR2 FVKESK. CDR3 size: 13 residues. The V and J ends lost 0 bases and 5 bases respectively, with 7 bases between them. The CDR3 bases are TGTGCCAGCAGCCAAGAGACGATTTATGGCTACACCTTC. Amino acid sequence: CASSQETIYGYTF.

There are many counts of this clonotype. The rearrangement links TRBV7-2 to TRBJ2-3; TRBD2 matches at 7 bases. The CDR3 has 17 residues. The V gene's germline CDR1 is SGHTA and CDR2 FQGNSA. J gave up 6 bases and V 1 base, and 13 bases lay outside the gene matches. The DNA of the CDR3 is TGTGCCAGCAGCTTAGATTCAGCGGGACTAATAGGGGATACGCAGTATTTT. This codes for CASSLDSAGLIGDTQYF.

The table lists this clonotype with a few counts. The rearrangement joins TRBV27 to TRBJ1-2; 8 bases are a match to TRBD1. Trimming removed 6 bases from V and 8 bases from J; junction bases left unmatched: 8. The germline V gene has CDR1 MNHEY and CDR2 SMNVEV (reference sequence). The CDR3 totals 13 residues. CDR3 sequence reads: CASRQGAGSGYTF. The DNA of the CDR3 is TGTGCCAGCAGGCAGGGGGCCGGTAGCGGCTACACCTTC.

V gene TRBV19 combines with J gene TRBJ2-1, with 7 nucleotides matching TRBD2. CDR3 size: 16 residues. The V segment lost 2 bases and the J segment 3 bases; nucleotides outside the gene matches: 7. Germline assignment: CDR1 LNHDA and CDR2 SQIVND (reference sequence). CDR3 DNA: TGTGCCAGTAGTATAACGAAGGCGGGGGTCTACAATGAGCAGTTCTTC. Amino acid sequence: CASSITKAGVYNEQFF.

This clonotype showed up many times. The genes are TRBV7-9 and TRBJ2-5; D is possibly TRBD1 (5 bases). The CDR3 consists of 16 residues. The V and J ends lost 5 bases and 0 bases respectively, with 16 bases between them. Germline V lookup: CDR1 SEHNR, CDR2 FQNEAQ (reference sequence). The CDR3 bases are TGTGCCAGCAGCGATGGGGCAGGACAATACCAAGAGACCCAGTACTTC. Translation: CASSDGAGQYQETQYF.

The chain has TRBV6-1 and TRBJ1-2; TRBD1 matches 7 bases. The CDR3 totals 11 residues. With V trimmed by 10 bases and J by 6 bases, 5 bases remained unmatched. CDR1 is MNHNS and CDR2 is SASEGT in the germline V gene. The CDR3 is CATKRGHGYTF. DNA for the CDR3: TGTGCCACTAAAAGGGGGCATGGCTACACCTTC.

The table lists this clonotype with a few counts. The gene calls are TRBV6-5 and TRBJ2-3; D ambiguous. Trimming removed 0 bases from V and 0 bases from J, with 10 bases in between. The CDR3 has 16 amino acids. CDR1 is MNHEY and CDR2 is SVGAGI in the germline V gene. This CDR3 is CASSYSGTFSTDTQYF. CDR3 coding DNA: TGTGCCAGCAGTTACTCGGGAACATTCAGCACAGATACGCAGTATTTT.

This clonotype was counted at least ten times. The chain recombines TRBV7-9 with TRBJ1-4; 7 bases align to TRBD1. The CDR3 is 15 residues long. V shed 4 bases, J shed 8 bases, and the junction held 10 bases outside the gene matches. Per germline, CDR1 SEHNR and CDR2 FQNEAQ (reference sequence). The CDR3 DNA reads TGTGCCAGCAGCTCGGGACAGCCGAGGGCGGAAAAACTGTTTTTT. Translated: CASSSGQPRAEKLFF.